Below are 25 T cell receptor beta chains sequenced from a single sample in a study of T cells expressing NK-cell markers. TCRdb re-called the 5' RACE reads; one entry per CDR3 protein, DNA not given. This sample's table has 350,000 to 400,000 distinct CDR3 sequences. Sample: blood T cells: a sorted CD56 or NKG2C T cell subset, CD4+ or CD8+ T cells, or bulk PBMC T cells (not recorded which). These receptors came from a woman aged 50 to 65 in good health.

The V gene is TRBV12-3 or TRBV12-4, the J gene TRBJ2-7; without DNA, the TCRdb call of TRBD1 cannot be checked. This CDR3 comprises 14 residues. CDR3 amino acids: CASSSTGTASGQYF.

J is TRBJ1-1 and V is TRBV9; TCRdb returns TRBD1, unconfirmable since there is no DNA. This CDR3 spans 19 amino acids. Germline V CDR1 and CDR2: SGDLS, YYNGEE. The CDR3: CASSDVPGQGIMGNTEAFF.

The rearrangement joins TRBV4-1 to TRBJ1-6; checking the TCRdb D call of TRBD1 is not possible without DNA. The CDR3 spans 15 residues. The V gene's germline CDR1 is MGHRA and CDR2 YSYEKL. CDR3 amino acids: CASSQDQQGGPPLHF.

The CDR3 loop reads CATKGTSDQETQYF. V usage is TRBV5-1 and J usage is TRBJ2-5; as DNA is missing, the TRBD2 call by TCRdb cannot be tested. The CDR3 is made up of 14 amino acids. Germline V CDR1 and CDR2: SGHRS, YFSETQ.

The gene calls are TRBV20-1 and TRBJ2-3. CDR1 and CDR2 (germline): DFQATT, SNEGSKA (reference sequence). CDR3 length: 12 residues. The CDR3 spells CSAQKGTDTQYF.

The rearrangement uses TRBV6-5 and TRBJ2-3; TCRdb's D call of TRBD1 is untestable without DNA. The CDR3 has 14 amino acids. Germline V CDR1 and CDR2: MNHEY, SVGAGI. CDR3 region: CASSSGTRGDTQYF.

The chain uses TRBV6-2 or TRBV6-3 and TRBJ2-7; the D call of TRBD1 rests on TCRdb alone, since no DNA is present to check it. The CDR3 is 13 residues long. Per the germline V gene, CDR1 is MNHEY and CDR2 is SVGEGT. The CDR3 reads CASTHIMGAGEYF.

The chain is built from TRBV10-3 and TRBJ2-1; as DNA is missing, the TRBD2 call by TCRdb cannot be tested. The CDR3 consists of 16 residues. Germline assignment: CDR1 ENHRY and CDR2 SYGVKD. This CDR3 is CAISDSGTSVLNEQFF.

The chain uses TRBV29-1 and TRBJ2-7; TCRdb names TRBD1, which stays unverified in the absence of DNA. The CDR3 is 11 residues long. CDR1 and CDR2 from the germline V gene are SQVTM and ANQGSEA. The chain's CDR3 is CSVEGANEQYF.

CDR3 residues: CATSDPTGGGTEAFF. The V gene is TRBV24-1, the J gene TRBJ1-1; TCRdb selects TRBD1, and the lack of DNA leaves this call unchecked. This CDR3 is built from 15 residues. The V gene's germline CDR1 is KGHDR and CDR2 SFDVKD.

The V gene is TRBV20-1, the J gene TRBJ2-3; the TRBD2 assignment by TCRdb is unverifiable without DNA. The CDR3 contains 14 residues. CDR1 DFQATT and CDR2 SNEGSKA come from the germline V gene (reference sequence). The CDR3 reads CSATASGRTDTQYF.

The chain couples TRBV7-2 to TRBJ2-1; TCRdb's D call of TRBD2 is untestable without DNA. Germline CDR1 is SGHTA and CDR2 is FQGNSA. The CDR3 loop spans 13 amino acids. The CDR3 reads CASSLRLAPIVFF.

The rearrangement joins TRBV7-3 to TRBJ2-5; TCRdb calls TRBD2, which cannot be checked without DNA. The CDR3 is 14 residues long. CDR1 and CDR2 (germline): SGHTA, FQGTGA. CDR3 residues: CASSLGTRMETQYF. The whole variable domain, remainder taken from reference TRBV7-3 and TRBJ2-5, is GAGVSQTPSNKVTEKGKYVELRCDPISGHTALYWYRQSLGQGPEFLIYFQGTGAADDSGLPNDRFFAVRPEGSVSTLKIQRTERGDSAVYLCASSLGTRMETQYFGPGTRLLVL.

V usage is TRBV5-1 and J usage is TRBJ2-1; absent DNA, TCRdb's TRBD2 call cannot be checked. Germline V gene lookup returns CDR1 SGHRS and CDR2 YFSETQ. The CDR3 sequence is 18 residues long. The CDR3 is CASSFRTSGSSAGNEQFF.

The chain employs TRBV6-5 and TRBJ2-3. This CDR3 is built from 14 residues. CDR1 is MNHEY and CDR2 is SVGAGI in the germline V gene. The CDR3 sequence is CASRTEYSTDTQYF.

The V call is TRBV13, the J call TRBJ2-1; checking the TCRdb D call of TRBD2 is not possible without DNA. Germline assignment: CDR1 PRHDT and CDR2 FYEKMQ (reference sequence). The CDR3 totals 20 residues. CDR3 loop: CASSFESNQPAREKNNEQFF.

The chain has TRBV20-1 and TRBJ1-2; absent DNA, TCRdb's TRBD1 call cannot be checked. Germline lookup yields CDR1 DFQATT and CDR2 SNEGSKA (reference sequence). The CDR3 contains 14 residues. This chain's CDR3 is CSARVEQGARGYTF.

The chain has TRBV20-1 and TRBJ2-3; TCRdb reports TRBD1, a call that lacks DNA to check it against. CDR3 length: 13 amino acids. Germline CDR1 is DFQATT and CDR2 is SNEGSKA (reference sequence). This CDR3 is CSAPGWGTDTQYF.

This chain's CDR3 is CSVQGLGQPQHF. This rearrangement joins TRBV29-1 to TRBJ1-5; TCRdb designates TRBD1, a call that cannot be tested without DNA. The CDR3 totals 12 residues. Germline loops: CDR1 SQVTM, CDR2 ANQGSEA.

This chain links TRBV15 with TRBJ2-2. In germline, CDR1 is LNHNV, CDR2 YYDKDF (reference sequence). The CDR3 contains 15 residues. The CDR3 spells CATSRDFGNTGELFF.

The chain couples TRBV20-1 to TRBJ1-5; the TCRdb call, TRBD1, lacks DNA for checking. Germline CDR1 is DFQATT and CDR2 is SNEGSKA (reference sequence). The CDR3 has 17 residues. The CDR3 protein is CSAATGTGLVGNQPQHF.

This CDR3 reads CASSQFLWDTEAFF. The chain carries TRBV4-2 and TRBJ1-1. Germline CDR1 and CDR2: LGHNA and YNFKEQ. This CDR3 spans 14 amino acids.

The J gene is TRBJ2-7, the V gene TRBV2. The CDR3 spans 13 residues. Germline V gene data show CDR1 as SNHLY and CDR2 as FYNNEI. This CDR3 reads CASRDGYSYEQYF.

V is TRBV13 and J is TRBJ2-3; TCRdb proposes TRBD1, but this gene call is untestable without DNA. CDR1 and CDR2 from the germline V gene are PRHDT and FYEKMQ (reference sequence). The CDR3 consists of 14 residues. The CDR3 protein is CASSPDRAADTQYF.

The CDR3 sequence: CASSLGDFNTEAFF. The chain links TRBV7-9 to TRBJ1-1; as DNA is missing, the TRBD1 call by TCRdb cannot be tested. Per germline, CDR1 SEHNR and CDR2 FQNEAQ (reference sequence). The CDR3 spans 14 residues.